This TCR beta chain is drawn from a study of blood T cell repertoires in COVID-19 (dated by TCRdb to 2018 to 2020). Context from the whole study: Samples covering the acute and convalescent phases of COVID-19 were provided by collaborators in the United States, Italy and Spain. The material from the prospective study consisted of cDNA or gDNA derived from T cells, B-cell-depleted T cells, or PBMCs. Deeply sampled blood TCRbeta repertoires from subjects exposed to, actively infected with, or recovered from COVID-19 were included in the dataset. The repertoires were released in a freely available public database meant as a resource for research on the immune response to SARS-CoV-2. The samples were drawn from the first 160 participants of the ongoing ImmuneRACE study and from under 1,500 subjects provided by 6 global collaborators. A de-identified subject ID, COVID-19 status, age in years and sex were almost always included in the sample metadata. Where available, HLA class I and class II types were obtained from metadata supplied by the sample provider rather than from assay-based typing. Here is what the overall study found, with its caveats: How much clinical and demographic metadata was included differed by source and by participant, and the metadata was provided uncurated.

Each collaborating institution followed its own protocols to collect whole blood in K2EDTA tubes. For TCRbeta analysis, collaborator samples were shipped as frozen whole blood, as isolated PBMCs, or as DNA extracted from either sample type. In its sample, this clone was seen a few times. Its target antigen remains unknown. No base quality information exists; no much larger clone differs at one position. TCRbeta CDR3 regions were amplified from genomic DNA using the immunoSEQ Assay, a bias-controlled multiplex PCR. In the source study's methods: Nucleated cell counts per sample were estimated from amplification of reference gene primers within the assay. To quantify the absolute abundance of each unique TCRbeta CDR3 rearrangement, sequence reads were collapsed and filtered. Productive Simpson clonality was computed per sample as the square root of Simpson's diversity index over productive rearrangements. TCRdb re-hosts the immuneACCESS table, in-frame sequences only. Its copies lack some clones; in the studies checked, an unresolved V gene accounts for under half of them, and the cause for the rest is not known. V and J calls and clone size are as listed in that table; D and trimming were resolved from the DNA. The sample table records around 130,000 clones; 84% of these occur just once. The ten most abundant clones make up 9.5% to 15% of the sample.

Including the terminal cysteine and phenylalanine, the CDR3 comprises 14 residues. This entry keeps only the CDR3 DNA: 42 bases, framed from base 1. Trimming at the junction amounts to 8 bases on V and 0 bases on J, and the germline ends lie 14 bases apart. The germline V gene specifies SGHNT as CDR1 and YENEEA as CDR2. The source is a human donor in a cohort sampled during active COVID-19. The chain is encoded by TRBV11-3 joined to TRBJ2-7; the D gene is perhaps TRBD1, from 6 matching bases. Sequencing was carried out using peripheral blood. Read as DNA, the sequence is TGTGCCAGCGGAACCGGGACAAACTCCTACGAGCAGTACTTC. This codes for CASGTGTNSYEQYF.